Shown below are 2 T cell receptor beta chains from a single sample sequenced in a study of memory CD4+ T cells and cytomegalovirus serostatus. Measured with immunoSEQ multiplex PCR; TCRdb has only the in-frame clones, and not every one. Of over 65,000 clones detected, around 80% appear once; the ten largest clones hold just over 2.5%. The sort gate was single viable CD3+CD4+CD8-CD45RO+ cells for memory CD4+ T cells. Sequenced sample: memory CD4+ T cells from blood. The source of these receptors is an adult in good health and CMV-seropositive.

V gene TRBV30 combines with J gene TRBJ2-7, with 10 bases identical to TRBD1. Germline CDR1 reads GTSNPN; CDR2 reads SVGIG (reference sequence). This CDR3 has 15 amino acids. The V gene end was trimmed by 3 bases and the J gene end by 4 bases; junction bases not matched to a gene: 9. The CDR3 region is CAWSVRDRGLYEQYF. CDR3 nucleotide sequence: TGTGCCTGGAGCGTTCGGGACAGGGGACTGTACGAGCAGTACTTC.

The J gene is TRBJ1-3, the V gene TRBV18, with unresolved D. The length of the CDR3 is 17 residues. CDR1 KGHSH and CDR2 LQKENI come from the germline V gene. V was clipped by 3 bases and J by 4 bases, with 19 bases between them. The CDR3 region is CASSPSLTRRAGNTIYF. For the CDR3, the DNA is TGTGCCAGCTCACCTTCCTTGACACGACGAGCCGGAAACACCATATATTTT.